A selection of T cell receptor beta chains follows, all from one sample in a study of technical replicates of blood from a handful of donors. The repertoire was sequenced with immunoSEQ multiplex PCR; TCRdb's copy has only in-frame clones and lacks some. The sample contains about 94,000 clones, 90% to 97% of which appear only once. Material: T cells isolated from PBMCs. All receptors derive from a human donor in good health. Each CDR3 is given with its conserved first and last residue.

v_call: TRBV19
j_call: TRBJ1-2
cdr3_aa: CASSMAGAGYTF

v_call: TRBV6-1
j_call: TRBJ2-7
cdr3_aa: CASSQTGGVYEQYF

v_call: TRBV20-1
j_call: TRBJ2-1
cdr3_aa: CSALILEQFF

v_call: TRBV6-5
j_call: TRBJ2-7
cdr3_aa: CASSYSSGGVYEQYF

v_call: TRBV6-5
j_call: TRBJ1-2
cdr3_aa: CASSAGTGIIGGYTF

v_call: TRBV19
j_call: TRBJ2-7
cdr3_aa: CASRVSGTYEQYF

v_call: TRBV9
j_call: TRBJ2-1
cdr3_aa: CASSVDGAAHNEQFF

v_call: TRBV21-1
j_call: TRBJ2-7
cdr3_aa: CASKDSGGPFYEQYF

v_call: TRBV20-1
j_call: TRBJ2-1
cdr3_aa: CSARDNNEQFF

v_call: TRBV5-1
j_call: TRBJ2-3
cdr3_aa: CASSFTSGDTDTQYF

v_call: TRBV15
j_call: TRBJ2-1
cdr3_aa: CATSRDTALAGGPNEQFF

v_call: TRBV6-5
j_call: TRBJ2-3
cdr3_aa: CASSGLAGATDTQYF

v_call: TRBV18
j_call: TRBJ2-1
cdr3_aa: CASSPPQREWYGEQFF

v_call: TRBV27
j_call: TRBJ2-6
cdr3_aa: CASRAGANVLTF

v_call: TRBV9
j_call: TRBJ1-2
cdr3_aa: CASSPTPGTGDGYTF

v_call: TRBV7-3
j_call: TRBJ1-1
cdr3_aa: CASSWGQGYTEAFF

v_call: TRBV6-1
j_call: TRBJ1-6
cdr3_aa: CASSVGGAEISPLHF

v_call: TRBV7-2
j_call: TRBJ1-5
cdr3_aa: CASSLMGTGNQPQHF

v_call: TRBV27
j_call: TRBJ2-3
cdr3_aa: CASSLIGRGDTQYF

v_call: TRBV7-2
j_call: TRBJ2-7
cdr3_aa: CASSFYYSQYEQYF

v_call: TRBV2
j_call: TRBJ2-7
cdr3_aa: CASSDPAGTYEQYF

v_call: TRBV6-5
j_call: TRBJ2-5
cdr3_aa: CASRGLVLETQYF

v_call: TRBV18
j_call: TRBJ2-5
cdr3_aa: CASSPQGAPRETQYF

v_call: TRBV7-9
j_call: TRBJ2-5
cdr3_aa: CASSPGTSGRGETQYF

v_call: TRBV6-5
j_call: TRBJ2-1
cdr3_aa: CASSYQGAAEQFF

v_call: TRBV10-2
j_call: TRBJ2-2
cdr3_aa: CASSEYWTGVTGELFF

v_call: TRBV19
j_call: TRBJ2-1
cdr3_aa: CASSTGVNEQFF

v_call: TRBV28
j_call: TRBJ2-3
cdr3_aa: CASSFAGGGTDTQYF